The 12 T cell receptor beta chains in this list originate from one sample, sequenced in a study of OX40 agonist ivuxolimab in advanced cancers. The method was immunoSEQ multiplex PCR; TCRdb's version includes in-frame clones alone and lacks a portion of them. The sample contains 72,000 or so clones, approximately 92% of which appear only once. The sequenced sample was CD4+ or CD8+ T cells sorted from blood, obtained in a trial of the OX40 agonist ivuxolimab. These TCRs come from an adult with an advanced solid tumor such as melanoma, head and neck, liver or kidney cancer.

This clone has a single count. This chain joins TRBV18 and TRBJ2-7; 7 nucleotides align to TRBD2. CDR3 length equals 15 residues. CDR1 is KGHSH, CDR2 LQKENI, per germline. The V segment lost 6 bases and the J segment 1 base; nucleotides outside the gene matches: 9. The CDR3 nucleotides read TGTGCCAGCTCGCCGAATGGCGGGGGTTCCTACGAGCAGTACTTC. Translated, it gives CASSPNGGGSYEQYF.

This sequence joins TRBV5-1 and TRBJ1-1; tentative D call: TRBD1 (5 bases). Germline CDR1 reads SGHRS; CDR2 reads YFSETQ. V dropped 4 bases and J dropped 10 bases, with 20 bases sitting between them. The CDR3 consists of 14 residues. CDR3 amino acids: CASSTTRDGNVAFF. CDR3 nucleotide sequence: TGCGCCAGCAGCACGACCCGGGACGGGAATGTAGCTTTCTTT.

About this clone itself: The junction departs from the called germline gene at one end, perhaps through a read error. The chain employs TRBV5-5 and TRBJ1-6; D gene uncertain. Germline-derived CDR1 and CDR2 are SGHKS and YYEKEE (reference sequence). CDR3 length: 16 amino acids. The CDR3 protein is CASTLDGSSYNSPLHF. In DNA form, the CDR3 reads TGTGCCAGCACCTTGGACGGGAGCTCCTATAATTCACCCCTCCACTTT. Combining the CDR3 with reference TRBV5-5 and TRBJ1-6 gives the whole variable domain DAGVTQSPTHLIKTRGQQVTLRCSPISGHKSVSWYQQVLGQGPQFIFQYYEKEERGRGNFPDRFSARQFPNYSSELNVNALLLGDSALYLCASTLDGSSYNSPLHFGNGTRLTVT.

This sequence joins TRBV9 and TRBJ2-7, with D possibly matching TRBD2 (7 bases). Germline CDR1 reads SGDLS; CDR2 reads YYNGEE. This CDR3 contains 14 residues. V lost 3 bases to trimming and J lost 1 base, with 11 bases between them. This chain's CDR3 is CASSGTRGSYEQYF. The CDR3 bases are TGTGCCAGCAGCGGGACTAGGGGGTCCTACGAGCAGTACTTC.

The chain has TRBV19 and TRBJ1-2; weak D call: TRBD1 (6 bases). Germline V gene sequence: CDR1 LNHDA, CDR2 SQIVND (reference sequence). Trimming left V 3 bases short and J 3 bases short, with 8 bases between. The length of the CDR3 is 13 residues. The CDR3 here is CASSMNRDYGYTF. CDR3 DNA: TGTGCCAGTAGTATGAACAGGGACTATGGCTACACCTTC.

This clone was found once. Here the CDR3 reads CASSEQGGNYEQYF. The CDR3 DNA reads as TGTGCCAGCAGTGAGCAGGGGGGGAACTACGAGCAGTACTTC. This chain joins TRBV2 and TRBJ2-7, with D possibly called TRBD1 or TRBD2 (7 bases each). Trimming took off 3 bases at V and 3 bases at J, with 12 bases between the two ends. CDR1 is SNHLY, CDR2 FYNNEI, per germline. The CDR3 has 14 residues.

This chain connects TRBV9 to TRBJ1-2, with TRBD1 as a possible D gene (6 bases). V gave up 5 bases and J gave up 8 bases, with 13 bases separating them. Germline V gene sequence: CDR1 SGDLS, CDR2 YYNGEE. This CDR3 contains 12 residues. Here the CDR3 DNA reads TGTGCCAGCAGTCGGACAGTCTTCGGCTACACCTTC. Its protein is CASSRTVFGYTF.

CDR3 sequence reads: CASSLTGGPTYEQYF. The CDR3 DNA reads as TGTGCCAGCAGCTTAACGGGAGGTCCCACATACGAGCAGTACTTC. The V call is TRBV7-6, the J call TRBJ2-7; 7 bases fit TRBD2. This CDR3 has 15 amino acids. V shed 2 bases and J 4 bases; nucleotides not matched to a gene: 8. CDR1 and CDR2 from the germline V gene are SGHVS and FNYEAQ.

The chain uses TRBV19 and TRBJ1-5, with D unclear. Germline V lookup: CDR1 LNHDA, CDR2 SQIVND (reference sequence). This CDR3 has 18 residues. Trimming took 2 bases from V and 1 from J, leaving 18 bases between them. In DNA, the CDR3 is TGTGCCAGTAGTATAAGGAGTAAGGGAGGGATGAGCAATCAGCCCCAGCATTTT. As protein: CASSIRSKGGMSNQPQHF.

The V gene is TRBV27, the J gene TRBJ2-2, with 9 bases identical to TRBD2. The V and J ends lost 4 bases and 4 bases, in that order; junction bases with no gene match: 10. CDR3 length: 17 amino acids. Germline V lookup: CDR1 MNHEY, CDR2 SMNVEV (reference sequence). The CDR3 loop is CASSSPLTSGVTGELFF. The DNA for the CDR3 is TGTGCCAGCAGTTCTCCTCTGACTAGCGGAGTCACCGGGGAGCTGTTTTTT.

The chain combines TRBV7-9 with TRBJ2-7; no clear D. Trimming cost V 2 bases and J 5 bases, with 7 bases left between them. CDR3 size: 12 residues. In germline, CDR1 is SEHNR, CDR2 FQNEAQ (reference sequence). The CDR3 DNA reads as TGTGCCAGCAGCTTAATCGGTAACGAGCAGTACTTC. It yields the protein CASSLIGNEQYF.

The J gene is TRBJ2-3, the V gene TRBV18; no clear D gene. Trimming took off 3 bases at V and 3 bases at J, with 4 bases between the two ends. The CDR3 sequence is 12 residues long. CDR1 and CDR2 from the germline V gene are KGHSH and LQKENI. CDR3 protein: CASSPPTDTQYF. The CDR3 DNA sequence: TGTGCCAGCTCACCCCCAACAGATACGCAGTATTTT. The variable domain in full, with the rest retrieved from reference TRBV18 and TRBJ2-3, is NAGVMQNPRHLVRRRGQEARLRCSPMKGHSHVYWYRQLPEEGLKFMVYLQKENIIDESGMPKERFSAEFPKEGPSILRIQQVVRGDSAAYFCASSPPTDTQYFGPGTRLTVL.